The next 17 T cell receptor beta chains were all read from a single sample in a study of technical replicates of blood from a handful of donors. Profiling relied on immunoSEQ multiplex PCR, and the TCRdb table lists in-frame clones only, not all of them. The repertoire holds 55,000 to 75,000 clones, with 91% as singletons. Material for sequencing was PBMCs. The receptors shown here come from a human donor in good health. Some clones in this sample may be carry-over from other donors' samples.

The chain recombines TRBV7-3 with TRBJ2-5, with 7 bases fitting TRBD2. CDR1 is SGHTA, CDR2 FQGTGA, per germline. V was clipped by 2 bases and J by 2 bases; unmatched bases: 8. This CDR3 has 16 residues. The CDR3 region has the DNA TGTGCCAGCAGCTTAGTTACTAAGCGGGATCAAGAGACCCAGTACTTC. Translation gives CASSLVTKRDQETQYF.

This clone was counted only a few times. The rearrangement links TRBV30 to TRBJ1-2, with 8 nucleotides matching TRBD1. Germline V CDR1 and CDR2: GTSNPN, SVGIG (reference sequence). This CDR3 region has 13 residues. In DNA form, the CDR3 reads TGTGCTTGGGGAACAGGGGGTAACTATGGCTACACCTTC. Its protein product is CAWGTGGNYGYTF.

The chain combines TRBV19 with TRBJ1-2; TRBD1 matches at 9 bases. With 7 bases clipped from V and 6 bases from J, the junction kept 12 bases outside the gene matches. This CDR3 region has 15 residues. Germline CDR1 and CDR2: LNHDA and SQIVND (reference sequence). The CDR3 coding sequence is TGTGCCAGTAAGGTCCAGGACAGGGGATTAGATGGCTACACCTTC. The encoded protein is CASKVQDRGLDGYTF.

The rearrangement uses TRBV9 and TRBJ1-2, with D possibly being TRBD1 (5 bases). CDR1 is SGDLS and CDR2 is YYNGEE in the germline V gene. CDR3 size: 13 residues. V was pared by 3 bases and J by 4 bases, with 10 bases between. In DNA, the CDR3 is TGTGCCAGCAGCGAGGACACAGGCTATGGCTACACCTTC. It yields the protein CASSEDTGYGYTF.

The chain combines TRBV19 with TRBJ2-7; 14 bases align to TRBD2. The CDR3 is 16 residues long. The germline gives CDR1 LNHDA, CDR2 SQIVND (reference sequence). V was pared by 8 bases and J by 6 bases, with 12 bases of the junction left unmatched. CDR3 coding DNA: TGTGCCAGTGGGGGACTAGCGGGAGTAATTGGGGGCGAGCAGTACTTC. Translation gives CASGGLAGVIGGEQYF.

The DNA of the CDR3 is TGTGCTAGTGGTTTGTTGTTTGGCGCGGATCAGCCCCAGCATTTT. It codes for CASGLLFGADQPQHF. The chain employs TRBV12-5 and TRBJ1-5, with unresolved D. Germline V gives CDR1 LGHNT, CDR2 FRNRAP. V was cut by 2 bases and J by 5 bases, with 13 bases left in between. The CDR3 totals 15 residues.

The V and J genes are TRBV7-8 and TRBJ2-1; TRBD2 aligns across 13 bases. Germline V lookup: CDR1 SGHVS, CDR2 FQNEAQ. The ends lost 1 base at V and 0 bases at J; junction bases unmatched: 0. The CDR3 covers 17 residues. The CDR3 nucleotides read TGTGCCAGCAGCTTAGGGACTAGCGGGAGCTCCTACAATGAGCAGTTCTTC. It encodes CASSLGTSGSSYNEQFF.

This chain links TRBV4-3 with TRBJ1-1; the match to TRBD1 covers 8 bases. CDR1 and CDR2 (germline): LGHNA, YSLEER. The CDR3 is 15 residues long. J was trimmed by 0 bases and V by 3 bases; bases with no gene match: 3. The CDR3 DNA reads as TGCGCCAGCAGCCAGGGACAGGTTTTGAACACTGAAGCTTTCTTT. As protein: CASSQGQVLNTEAFF.

The J gene is TRBJ1-5, the V gene TRBV27; 7 bases map to TRBD1. After removal of 6 bases from V and 0 bases from J, the junction contained 11 bases not matched to a gene. The CDR3 is 17 residues long. Germline assignment: CDR1 MNHEY and CDR2 SMNVEV (reference sequence). The CDR3 nucleotides read TGTGCCAGCAGGGATCGACAGGGAAACTATAGCAATCAGCCCCAGCATTTT. It codes for CASRDRQGNYSNQPQHF.

This chain connects TRBV6-1 to TRBJ2-1; 12 bases map to TRBD2. The CDR3 extends over 19 amino acids. V shed 2 bases, J shed 2 bases, and the junction held 10 bases outside the gene matches. Germline assignment: CDR1 MNHNS and CDR2 SASEGT. This CDR3 reads CASSERPPTSGGPYNEQFF. The CDR3, as DNA: TGTGCCAGCAGTGAACGCCCGCCCACTAGCGGGGGGCCCTACAATGAGCAGTTCTTC.

Only one count was recorded for this clone. The chain carries TRBV29-1 and TRBJ2-2; D is perhaps TRBD1 (5 bases). The CDR3 covers 14 residues. Germline V gene lookup returns CDR1 SQVTM and CDR2 ANQGSEA. V was shortened by 5 bases and J by 2 bases, with 12 bases between the two germline ends. Here the CDR3 reads CSVIQALNTGELFF. The CDR3 DNA sequence: TGCAGCGTTATACAGGCTCTCAACACCGGGGAGCTGTTTTTT.

The chain employs TRBV5-1 and TRBJ2-5; possible D gene TRBD1, 6 bases. The V and J ends lost 6 bases and 4 bases respectively, with 22 bases between them. CDR3 size: 16 residues. Germline V CDR1 and CDR2: SGHRS, YFSETQ. The CDR3 nucleotides are TGCGCCAGCAAAATCTCCGGGACAACCAAGGGAGAGACCCAGTACTTC. Translated: CASKISGTTKGETQYF.

V usage is TRBV29-1 and J usage is TRBJ2-3; tentatively, D is TRBD2 (5 bases). V was clipped by 7 bases and J by 2 bases, with 10 bases between them. The CDR3 covers 12 residues. Germline V gives CDR1 SQVTM, CDR2 ANQGSEA. This CDR3 is CSADYYTDTQYF. The CDR3 nucleotides are TGCAGCGCAGACTATTACACAGATACGCAGTATTTT.

Of note for this clone: At one end, the junction sequence differs from germline, possibly due to a read error. J is TRBJ2-3 and V is TRBV7-3; no clear D. The CDR3 is 15 residues long. Germline loops: CDR1 SGHTA, CDR2 FQGTGA. The CDR3 DNA is TGTGCCAGCAGCCTAACGTCCCAGATGACAGATACGCAGTATTTT. Translating it yields CASSLTSQMTDTQYF.

The genes are TRBV4-3 and TRBJ1-1, with unresolved D. The V end was cut by 0 bases, the J end by 4 bases, with 9 bases between. The length of the CDR3 is 14 residues. Germline V gene lookup returns CDR1 LGHNA and CDR2 YSLEER. The CDR3 DNA reads TGCGCCAGCAGCCAAGATTCTGAGGGCACTGAAGCTTTCTTT. The encoded protein is CASSQDSEGTEAFF.

The CDR3 spells CASSSQYRREGRSTGELFF. As DNA, the CDR3 is TGCGCCAGCAGCTCTCAATACAGGCGGGAGGGCCGGAGCACCGGGGAGCTGTTTTTT. The gene calls are TRBV5-1 and TRBJ2-2; 9 nucleotides match TRBD2. The CDR3 sequence is 19 residues long. The trim removed 3 bases at V and 4 bases at J, leaving 16 bases unmatched. Germline-derived CDR1 and CDR2 are SGHRS and YFSETQ.

The chain couples TRBV7-8 to TRBJ1-6, with D possibly matching TRBD1 (6 bases). The CDR3 consists of 17 residues. V gave up 5 bases and J gave up 0 bases, with 14 bases separating them. Germline-derived CDR1 and CDR2 are SGHVS and FQNEAQ. CDR3 in DNA: TGTGCCAGCAGCCCAGGACAGCGGAGCTCCTATAATTCACCCCTCCACTTT. This gives the protein CASSPGQRSSYNSPLHF.